This T cell receptor beta chain appears in the sequencing data of a study of Graves' ophthalmopathy and Graves' hyperthyroidism. Whole-study context: Pretreatment peripheral blood was obtained at initial diagnosis.

The diagnosis was founded upon clinical symptoms, serum thyroxine, TRAb, thyroid ultrasound and orbital computed tomography. V shed 5 bases and J shed 4 bases, with 21 bases lying between them. The CDR3 has 16 amino acids. Germline-derived CDR1 and CDR2 are SEHNR and FQNEAQ (reference sequence). CDR3 regions of TCR beta were amplified from RNA transcripts. RT-PCR was first run with HTBI primers, then multiplex PCR in a second round. TCRdb called the multiplex PCR reads again in MiXCR, with one record for every CDR3 protein. The sample contains roughly 220,000 distinct CDR3 sequences, around 45% of which appear only once. Details on this clonotype: Its antigen is unidentified.

Study outcomes and limitations: Ophthalmopathy cases were distinguished from stable hyperthyroidism by a 13-signature model, reaching around 88% sensitivity and over 80% specificity.

The sample was peripheral blood. This TCR was recovered from an adult man with Graves' ophthalmopathy. The chain is built from TRBV7-9 and TRBJ2-7; a weak D match, TRBD2 (5 bases). In nucleotides, the CDR3 is TGTGCCAGCAGCCAAGATGATCGAGGGAGTGGTTACGAGCAGTACTTC. Protein sequence: CASSQDDRGSGYEQYF.